This TCR beta chain was recovered during a study of graft-versus-host responses after intestinal transplantation. Looking at the study overall: Recipients received multivisceral, liver-intestinal, or isolated intestinal transplants. All recipients were given anti-thymocyte globulin induction, and tacrolimus and steroids were then administered for around three years.

The study, taken as a whole, reports: Declines in HvG clones occurring early post-transplant were associated with peak circulating GvH clone levels. Within the allografts of patients who had graft-donor T cell macrochimerism, graft-versus-host to host-versus-graft clonal ratios were high.

Worth noting for this clone: What it recognizes is unknown.

Trimming left V 2 bases short and J 2 bases short, with 20 bases between. Germline assignment: CDR1 SQVTM and CDR2 ANQGSEA. The CDR3 is 17 residues long. Using immunoSEQ multiplex PCR, the repertoire was profiled, and TCRdb retains in-frame clones only, with some absent. The table has tens of thousands of clones, 85% to 95% seen once; the top ten hold roughly 0.58%. The chain carries TRBV29-1 and TRBJ2-3, with D possibly being TRBD2 (5 bases). Specimen: unstimulated CD8+ T cells sorted from spleen or lymph node cells, collected before transplant. The sequence was collected from a human donor who was the organ donor for an intestinal transplant. The CDR3 loop reads CSVEPVDAGFHTDTQYF. DNA of the CDR3: TGCAGCGTTGAACCCGTTGACGCGGGCTTCCACACAGATACGCAGTATTTT.